These 8 T cell receptor beta chains came from one sample sequenced in a study of blood T cell repertoires in COVID-19. Only in-frame clones appear in the TCRdb table, and some are missing; sequencing was by immunoSEQ multiplex PCR. The table lists about 73,000 clones, about 80% of them singletons. Source material: peripheral blood. These receptor sequences come from a human donor in a cohort sampled during active COVID-19.

The J gene is TRBJ2-3, the V gene TRBV7-8, with 9 bases matching TRBD2. CDR1 is SGHVS and CDR2 is FQNEAQ in the germline V gene. The ends lost 5 bases at V and 2 bases at J; junction bases unmatched: 11. The CDR3 contains 17 residues. The CDR3 is CASSLYLAGATTDTQYF. In DNA, the CDR3 is TGTGCCAGCAGCCTCTACTTAGCGGGGGCCACCACAGATACGCAGTATTTT.

This clone has a single count. The V gene is TRBV7-8, the J gene TRBJ2-5; a possible D gene is TRBD1 (5 bases). This CDR3 region has 13 residues. V lost 1 base and J lost 3, with 6 bases in between. From germline, CDR1 is SGHVS and CDR2 FQNEAQ. The CDR3 protein is CASSLGQKETQYF. The CDR3 nucleotides read TGTGCCAGCAGCTTAGGACAGAAAGAGACCCAGTACTTC.

The chain links TRBV10-1 to TRBJ2-1; 8 positions agree with TRBD2. This CDR3 comprises 15 residues. Germline V CDR1 and CDR2: WNHNN, SYGVQD (reference sequence). The V and J ends lost 2 bases and 6 bases, in that order; junction bases with no gene match: 6. CDR3 DNA: TGCGCCAGCAGTGAGGCGGGGGGTAAGGGCAATGAGCAGTTCTTC. Residues: CASSEAGGKGNEQFF.

The chain employs TRBV10-1 and TRBJ2-7, with D unresolved. There are 15 residues in the CDR3. CDR1 is WNHNN and CDR2 is SYGVQD in the germline V gene (reference sequence). Trimming removed 2 bases at V and 0 bases at J, with 11 bases between. CDR3 DNA sequence: TGCGCCAGCAGTGAGCCAAACTCTCGCTCCTACGAGCAGTACTTC. Protein product: CASSEPNSRSYEQYF.

V usage is TRBV14 and J usage is TRBJ2-5; possible D gene TRBD1, 6 bases. This CDR3 has 16 residues. Germline V CDR1 and CDR2: SGHDN, FVKESK. Between the trimmed V and J ends, which lost 3 bases and 2 bases, there was a span of 16 bases. The DNA for the CDR3 is TGTGCCAGCAGCCATACAGGGTTTTGGTCACAAGAGACCCAGTACTTC. Amino acids: CASSHTGFWSQETQYF.

V and J are TRBV28 and TRBJ1-4; D perhaps matches TRBD1 (6 bases). The germline V gene has CDR1 MDHEN and CDR2 SYDVKM. This CDR3 is 15 amino acids long. V lost 6 bases to trimming and J lost 8 bases, with 19 bases between them. The CDR3 DNA reads TGTGCCAGCAGCCCAGGTGGGGGGGCTTGGGAAAAACTGTTTTTT. It encodes CASSPGGGAWEKLFF.

The rearrangement links TRBV5-4 to TRBJ2-7; a possible D gene is TRBD2 (5 bases). V was clipped by 4 bases and J by 2 bases, with 13 bases between them. The CDR3 is 14 residues long. Germline V lookup: CDR1 SGHNT, CDR2 YYREEE (reference sequence). The CDR3 DNA reads as TGTGCCAGCAGCCACGACACGGGAACCTACGAGCAGTACTTC. Encoded protein: CASSHDTGTYEQYF.

V is TRBV7-8 and J is TRBJ2-7, with a possible D match to TRBD2 (5 bases). The germline V gene has CDR1 SGHVS and CDR2 FQNEAQ. V was pared by 3 bases and J by 2 bases, with 8 bases between. This CDR3 is 13 amino acids long. CDR3 region: CASSFGDTYEQYF. CDR3 sequence (DNA): TGTGCCAGCAGCTTCGGGGATACCTACGAGCAGTACTTC.